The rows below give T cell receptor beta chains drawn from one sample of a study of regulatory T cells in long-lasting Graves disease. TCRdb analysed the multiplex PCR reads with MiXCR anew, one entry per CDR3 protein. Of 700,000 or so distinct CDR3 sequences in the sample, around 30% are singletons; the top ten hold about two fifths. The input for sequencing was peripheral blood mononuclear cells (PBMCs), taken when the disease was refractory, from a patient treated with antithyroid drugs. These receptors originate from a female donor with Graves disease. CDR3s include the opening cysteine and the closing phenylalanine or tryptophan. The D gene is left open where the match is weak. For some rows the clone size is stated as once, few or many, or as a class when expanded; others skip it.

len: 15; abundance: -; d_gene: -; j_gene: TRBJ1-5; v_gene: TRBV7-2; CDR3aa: CASNRNPGTGRPQHF; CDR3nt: TGTGCCAGCAACCGCAATCCGGGCACAGGTCGGCCCCAGCATTTT
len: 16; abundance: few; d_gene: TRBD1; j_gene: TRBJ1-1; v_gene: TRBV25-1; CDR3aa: CASSADRGLPDTEAFF; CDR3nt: TGTGCCAGCAGTGCAGACAGGGGGCTTCCGGACACTGAAGCTTTCTTT
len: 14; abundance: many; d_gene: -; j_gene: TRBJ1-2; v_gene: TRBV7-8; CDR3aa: CASSFLRGGEGYTF; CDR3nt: TGTGCCAGCAGCTTTCTGCGGGGAGGGGAAGGCTACACCTTC
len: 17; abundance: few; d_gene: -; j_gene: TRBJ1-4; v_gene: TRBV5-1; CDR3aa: CASSLGRGPATNEKLFF; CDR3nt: TGCGCCAGCAGCTTGGGGCGGGGACCAGCAACTAATGAAAAACTGTTTTTT
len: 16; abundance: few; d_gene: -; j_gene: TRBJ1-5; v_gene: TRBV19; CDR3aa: CATTRGEGARNQPQHF; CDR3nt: TGTGCCACCACAAGAGGAGAAGGGGCGCGCAATCAGCCCCAGCATTTT
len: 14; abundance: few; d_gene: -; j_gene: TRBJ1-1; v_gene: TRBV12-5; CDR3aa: CASGTVPTRTEAFF; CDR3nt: TGTGCTAGTGGTACGGTTCCGACAAGGACTGAAGCTTTCTTT
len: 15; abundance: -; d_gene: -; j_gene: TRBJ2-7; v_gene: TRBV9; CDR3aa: CASSVRAGTLDEQYF; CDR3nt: TGTGCCAGCAGCGTCCGGGCGGGGACCCTTGACGAGCAGTACTTC
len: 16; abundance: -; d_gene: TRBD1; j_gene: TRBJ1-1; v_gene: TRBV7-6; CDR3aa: CASSLVAGGHGTEAFF; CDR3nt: TGTGCCAGCAGCTTAGTGGCAGGGGGCCACGGCACTGAAGCTTTCTTT
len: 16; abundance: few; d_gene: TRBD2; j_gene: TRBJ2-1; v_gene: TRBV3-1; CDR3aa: CASSHPGLAGRLGPFF; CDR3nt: TGTGCCAGCAGCCACCCCGGACTAGCGGGAAGATTAGGGCCGTTCTTC
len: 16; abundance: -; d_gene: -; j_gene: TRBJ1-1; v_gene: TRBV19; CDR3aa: CASSMTGTRVHTEAFF; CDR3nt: TGTGCCAGTAGTATGACCGGGACACGGGTTCACACTGAAGCTTTCTTT
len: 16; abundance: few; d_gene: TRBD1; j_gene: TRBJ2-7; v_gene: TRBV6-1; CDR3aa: CASSESRAGGLGEQYF; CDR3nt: TGTGCCAGCAGTGAATCCAGGGCAGGGGGCCTAGGGGAGCAGTACTTC
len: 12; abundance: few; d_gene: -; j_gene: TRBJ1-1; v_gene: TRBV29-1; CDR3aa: CSAEGQNTEAFF; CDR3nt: TGCAGCGCCGAGGGACAGAACACTGAAGCTTTCTTT
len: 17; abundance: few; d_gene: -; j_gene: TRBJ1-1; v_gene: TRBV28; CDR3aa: CASRLHLGGPSLTEAFF; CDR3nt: TGTGCCAGCCGACTCCACCTGGGGGGGCCTTCTTTGACTGAAGCTTTCTTT
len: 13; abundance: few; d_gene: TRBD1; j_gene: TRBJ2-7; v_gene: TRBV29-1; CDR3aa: CSVRDRGSYEQYF; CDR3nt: TGCAGCGTTCGGGACAGGGGGAGCTACGAGCAGTACTTC
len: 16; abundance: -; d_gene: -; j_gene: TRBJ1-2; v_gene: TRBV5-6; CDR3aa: CASSLLTAPTNYGYTF; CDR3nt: TGTGCCAGCAGCTTGTTAACAGCTCCCACTAACTATGGCTACACCTTC
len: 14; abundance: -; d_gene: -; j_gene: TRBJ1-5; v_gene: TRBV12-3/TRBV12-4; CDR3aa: CASSRRDSNQPQHF; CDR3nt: TGTGCCAGCAGTAGAAGGGACAGCAATCAGCCCCAGCATTTT
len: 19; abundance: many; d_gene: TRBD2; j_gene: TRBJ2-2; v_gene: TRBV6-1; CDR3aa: CASSDPGLAGGLNTGELFF; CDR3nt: TGTGCCAGCAGCGATCCGGGACTAGCGGGAGGGCTAAACACCGGGGAGCTGTTTTTT
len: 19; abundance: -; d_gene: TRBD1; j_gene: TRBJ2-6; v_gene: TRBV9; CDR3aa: CASSANKGQGFAGANVLTF; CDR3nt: TGTGCCAGCAGCGCGAACAAGGGACAGGGGTTTGCTGGGGCCAACGTCCTGACTTTC
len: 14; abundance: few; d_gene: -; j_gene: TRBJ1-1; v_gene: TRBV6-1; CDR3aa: CANSENEASTEAFF; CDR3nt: TGTGCCAACAGTGAGAATGAGGCGAGCACTGAAGCTTTCTTT
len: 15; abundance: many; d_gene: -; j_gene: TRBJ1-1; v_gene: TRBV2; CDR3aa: CASSPGTGANTEAFF; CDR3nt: TGTGCCAGCAGTCCCGGGACGGGGGCGAACACTGAAGCTTTCTTT
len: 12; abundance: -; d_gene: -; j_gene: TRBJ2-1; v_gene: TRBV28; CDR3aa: CASYNSIYEQFF; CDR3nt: TGTGCCAGTTATAACTCCATTTACGAGCAGTTCTTC
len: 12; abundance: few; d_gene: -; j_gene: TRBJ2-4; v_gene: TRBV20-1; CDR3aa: CSADDRRDIQYF; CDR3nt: TGCAGTGCCGATGACAGGAGGGACATTCAGTACTTC
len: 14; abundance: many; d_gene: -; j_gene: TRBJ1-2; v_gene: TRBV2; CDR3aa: CASSETGGNYGYTF; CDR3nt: TGTGCCAGCAGTGAAACGGGGGGTAACTATGGCTACACCTTC
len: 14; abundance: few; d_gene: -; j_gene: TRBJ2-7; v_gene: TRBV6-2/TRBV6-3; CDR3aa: CASSAAGLIYEQYF; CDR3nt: TGTGCCAGCAGTGCGGCAGGGCTAATATACGAGCAGTACTTC
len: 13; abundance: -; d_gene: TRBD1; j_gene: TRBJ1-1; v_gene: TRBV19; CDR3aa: CATGSGQVSEAFF; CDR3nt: TGTGCCACCGGATCGGGACAGGTGTCTGAAGCTTTCTTT
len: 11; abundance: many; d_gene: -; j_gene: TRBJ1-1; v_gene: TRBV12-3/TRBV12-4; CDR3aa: CASSLMTEAFF; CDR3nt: TGTGCCAGCAGTTTGATGACTGAAGCTTTCTTT
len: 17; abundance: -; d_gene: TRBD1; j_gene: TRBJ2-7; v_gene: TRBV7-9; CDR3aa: CASSSNGRDSFSYEQYF; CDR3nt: TGTGCCAGCAGCTCTAACGGTCGGGACAGCTTCTCCTACGAGCAGTACTTC
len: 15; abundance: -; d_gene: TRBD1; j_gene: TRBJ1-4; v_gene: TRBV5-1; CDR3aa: CASSAGTVYNEKLFF; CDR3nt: TGCGCCAGCAGCGCCGGGACAGTTTATAATGAAAAACTGTTTTTT
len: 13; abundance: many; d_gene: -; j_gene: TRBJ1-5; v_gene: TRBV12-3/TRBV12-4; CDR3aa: CASSLLSNQPQHF; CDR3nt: TGTGCCAGCAGTCTACTCAGCAATCAGCCCCAGCATTTT
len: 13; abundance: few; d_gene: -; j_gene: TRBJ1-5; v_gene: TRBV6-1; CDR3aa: CASTGGPAQPQHF; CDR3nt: TGTGCCAGCACCGGGGGCCCAGCGCAGCCCCAGCATTTT
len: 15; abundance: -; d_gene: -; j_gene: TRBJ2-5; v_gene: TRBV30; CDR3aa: CAWSGGALGQETQYF; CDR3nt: TGTGCCTGGAGTGGGGGAGCCTTGGGCCAAGAGACCCAGTACTTC
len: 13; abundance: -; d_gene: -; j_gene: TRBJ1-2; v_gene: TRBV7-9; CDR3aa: CATLGQGIYGYTF; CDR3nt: TGTGCCACCCTAGGGCAGGGGATCTATGGCTACACCTTC
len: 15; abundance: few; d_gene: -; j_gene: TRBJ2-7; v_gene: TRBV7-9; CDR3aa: CASSLGDDRSYEQYF; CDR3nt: TGTGCCAGCAGCTTAGGGGACGACAGATCCTACGAGCAGTACTTC
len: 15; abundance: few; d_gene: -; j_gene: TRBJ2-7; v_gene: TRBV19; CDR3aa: CASSIRTASDYEQYF; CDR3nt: TGTGCCAGTAGTATCCGGACAGCGTCTGACTACGAGCAGTACTTC
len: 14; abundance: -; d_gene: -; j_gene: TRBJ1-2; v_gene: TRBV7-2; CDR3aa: CASSPAEPTYGYTF; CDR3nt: TGTGCCAGCAGCCCGGCTGAACCTACCTATGGCTACACCTTC
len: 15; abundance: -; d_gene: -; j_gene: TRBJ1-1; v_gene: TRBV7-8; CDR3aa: CASSALRDPNTEAFF; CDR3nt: TGTGCCAGCAGCGCCCTCAGGGACCCCAACACTGAAGCTTTCTTT
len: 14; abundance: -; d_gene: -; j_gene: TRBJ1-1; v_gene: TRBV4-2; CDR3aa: CASSQAIRGTEAFF; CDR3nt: TGTGCCAGCAGCCAAGCGATCCGGGGTACTGAAGCTTTCTTT